Each of the 14 T cell receptor beta chains below was sequenced from the same sample in a study of T cell responses to AZD1222 COVID-19 vaccine. The table came from immunoSEQ multiplex PCR; TCRdb's copy has only in-frame clones and leaves some out. The sample has about 57,000 clones, roughly 86% seen once. This specimen consisted of peripheral blood, obtained on day 0 of AZD1222 vaccination. The receptors were sampled from an adult in good health.

This clone is a singleton in its sample. The V and J genes are TRBV6-6 and TRBJ2-7; perhaps TRBD1 as D (5 bases). The germline CDR1 and CDR2 sequences are MNHNY and SVGAGI (reference sequence). V was trimmed by 0 bases and J by 3 bases, leaving 15 bases between them. This CDR3 spans 16 amino acids. CDR3 loop: CASSYSVGSQGYEQYF. CDR3 nucleotides: TGTGCCAGCAGTTACTCGGTTGGTAGTCAGGGCTACGAGCAGTACTTC.

There are a few counts of this clone. The chain links TRBV9 to TRBJ2-7; 7 nucleotides align to TRBD1. The CDR3 spans 13 residues. The V gene's germline CDR1 is SGDLS and CDR2 YYNGEE. V was pared by 2 bases and J by 2 bases, with 1 base of the junction left unmatched. As DNA, the CDR3 is TGTGCCAGCAGCGTCGGGACAGCCTACGAGCAGTACTTC. Encoded protein: CASSVGTAYEQYF.

This chain links TRBV6-5 with TRBJ1-1, with no clear D. Germline V gene sequence: CDR1 MNHEY, CDR2 SVGAGI. The CDR3 loop spans 16 amino acids. Trimming removed 3 bases at V and 1 base at J, with 15 bases between. In nucleotides, the CDR3 is TGTGCCAGCAGTTATTCTTTAAAGGTCAAGAACACTGAAGCTTTCTTT. It specifies CASSYSLKVKNTEAFF.

This clone has a handful of counts. The V and J genes are TRBV7-2 and TRBJ1-2, with D unresolved. CDR1 SGHTA and CDR2 FQGNSA come from the germline V gene. There are 14 residues in the CDR3. With 5 bases removed from V and 2 bases from J, the gap between germline ends came to 12 bases. In DNA, the CDR3 is TGTGCCAGCAGCCTCCGGGATCAAAACTATGGCTACACCTTC. This translates into CASSLRDQNYGYTF. Based on the CDR3 plus reference TRBV7-2 and TRBJ1-2, the full variable domain is GAGVSQSPSNKVTEKGKDVELRCDPISGHTALYWYRQSLGQGLEFLIYFQGNSAPDKSGLPSDRFSAERTGGSVSTLTIQRTQQEDSAVYLCASSLRDQNYGYTFGSGTRLTVV.

The chain is built from TRBV5-6 and TRBJ1-1; no clear D. Deletions cut 2 bases from V and 5 bases from J, with 16 bases between. This CDR3 contains 15 residues. Looked up from germline, CDR1 is SGHDT and CDR2 is YYEEEE. This CDR3 is CASSFLTLTGTEAFF. Here the CDR3 DNA reads TGTGCCAGCAGCTTCCTTACGCTCACGGGAACTGAAGCTTTCTTT. The full variable domain, in which reference TRBV5-6 and TRBJ1-1 provide the parts outside the CDR3, is DAGVTQSPTHLIKTRGQQVTLRCSPKSGHDTVSWYQQALGQGPQFIFQYYEEEERQRGNFPDRFSGHQFPNYSSELNVNALLLGDSALYLCASSFLTLTGTEAFFGQGTRLTVV.

The J gene is TRBJ1-1, the V gene TRBV28; no definite D call. V was clipped by 0 bases and J by 2 bases, with 4 bases between them. CDR3 size: 13 residues. Germline CDR1 MDHEN, CDR2 SYDVKM. DNA for the CDR3: TGTGCCAGCAGTTTATGGGAAAACACTGAAGCTTTCTTT. Translation: CASSLWENTEAFF.

The V call is TRBV7-9, the J call TRBJ2-5, with D hard to call. Germline V gene lookup returns CDR1 SEHNR and CDR2 FQNEAQ (reference sequence). V was trimmed by 2 bases and J by 4 bases, leaving 14 bases between them. The length of the CDR3 is 15 residues. CDR3 in amino acids: CASSLQSRTGETQYF. CDR3 DNA: TGTGCCAGCAGCTTACAATCGAGGACGGGAGAGACCCAGTACTTC. The entire variable domain, with the rest obtained from reference TRBV7-9 and TRBJ2-5, is as follows: DTGVSQNPRHKITKRGQNVTFRCDPISEHNRLYWYRQTLGQGPEFLTYFQNEAQLEKSRLLSDRFSAERPKGSFSTLEIQRTEQGDSAMYLCASSLQSRTGETQYFGPGTRLLVL.

The chain recombines TRBV28 with TRBJ2-6; 8 bases align to TRBD1. CDR1 is MDHEN and CDR2 is SYDVKM in the germline V gene. The CDR3 runs to 21 residues. Trimming removed 3 bases from V and 0 bases from J; junction bases left unmatched: 16. CDR3 sequence: CASSLGLRGRGPYSGANVLTF. In DNA, the CDR3 is TGTGCCAGCAGTTTGGGCCTTAGGGGCAGGGGGCCTTACTCTGGGGCCAACGTCCTGACTTTC.

The chain links TRBV7-9 to TRBJ2-3; D is unresolved. The CDR3 is 13 residues long. CDR1 is SEHNR, CDR2 FQNEAQ, per germline (reference sequence). The ends were cut back, 2 bases at V and 2 bases at J, with 5 bases in the middle. The CDR3 is CASSLSDTDTQYF. Written as DNA, the CDR3 is TGTGCCAGCAGCTTATCTGACACAGATACGCAGTATTTT.

V and J are TRBV6-2 or TRBV6-3 and TRBJ1-1; 7 nucleotides line up with TRBD1. The CDR3 runs 15 residues. CDR1 and CDR2 (germline): MNHEY, SVGEGT. The trim removed 2 bases at V and 9 bases at J, leaving 12 bases unmatched. DNA of the CDR3: TGTGCCAGCAGTTACGCCCCTGCCAGGGGGGTCCAAGCTTTCTTT. This codes for CASSYAPARGVQAFF.

The chain links TRBV12-3 or TRBV12-4 to TRBJ2-1; either TRBD1 or TRBD2 may fit D (6 bases each). Trimming stripped 8 bases from V and 5 bases from J, with 13 bases between. The CDR3 runs to 13 residues. The CDR3 nucleotides read TGTGCCAGCGCAAGGGGGGTGAACAATGAGCAGTTCTTC. Protein: CASARGVNNEQFF.

V and J are TRBV6-5 and TRBJ1-3; D is unresolved. Germline V CDR1 and CDR2: MNHEY, SVGAGI. Between the trimmed V and J ends, which lost 6 bases and 4 bases, there was a span of 16 bases. This CDR3 has 15 amino acids. CDR3 sequence reads: CASRAITDRGNTIYF. The CDR3 DNA is TGTGCCAGCAGAGCGATCACGGATCGAGGAAACACCATATATTTT.

This clone was seen a handful of times. The J gene is TRBJ1-1, the V gene TRBV11-2, with a tentative D call TRBD1 (5 bases). Looked up from germline, CDR1 is SGHAT and CDR2 is FQNNGV. V was trimmed by 3 bases and J by 10 bases, leaving 12 bases between them. This CDR3 has 12 residues. Here the CDR3 DNA reads TGTGCCAGCAGCTTGGCAGGGACCTCAGCTTTCTTT. It is translated as CASSLAGTSAFF.

This clone was observed a handful of times. The chain combines TRBV19 with TRBJ2-5, with TRBD1 matching 9 bases. The CDR3 spans 15 residues. The V gene end was trimmed by 2 bases and the J gene end by 5 bases; junction bases not matched to a gene: 6. Germline CDR1 is LNHDA and CDR2 is SQIVND (reference sequence). CDR3 nucleotides: TGTGCCAGTAGTATAACAGGGGGCGGTGAGGAGACCCAGTACTTC. It is translated as CASSITGGGEETQYF.